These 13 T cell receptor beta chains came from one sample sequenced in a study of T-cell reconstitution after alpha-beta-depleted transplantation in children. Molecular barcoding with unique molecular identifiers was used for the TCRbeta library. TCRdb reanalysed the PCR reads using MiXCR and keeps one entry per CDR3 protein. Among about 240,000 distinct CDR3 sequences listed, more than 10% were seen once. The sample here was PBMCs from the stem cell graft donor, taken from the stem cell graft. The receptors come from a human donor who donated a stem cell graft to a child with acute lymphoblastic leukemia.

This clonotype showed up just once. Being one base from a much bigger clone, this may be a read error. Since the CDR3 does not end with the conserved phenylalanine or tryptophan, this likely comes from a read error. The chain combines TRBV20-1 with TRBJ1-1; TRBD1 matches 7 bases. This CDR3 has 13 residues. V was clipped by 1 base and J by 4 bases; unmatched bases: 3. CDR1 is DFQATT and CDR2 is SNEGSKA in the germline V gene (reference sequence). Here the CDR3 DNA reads TGCAGTGCTAGAGGACAGGGTATCACTGAAGCTTTCTTG. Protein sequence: CSARGQGITEAFL.

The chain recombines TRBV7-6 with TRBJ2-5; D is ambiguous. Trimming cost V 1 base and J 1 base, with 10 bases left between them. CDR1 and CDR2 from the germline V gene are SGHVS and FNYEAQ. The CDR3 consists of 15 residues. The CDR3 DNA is TGTGCCAGCAGCTTAGGGGCGGACCCCCAAGAGACCCAGTACTTC. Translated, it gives CASSLGADPQETQYF.

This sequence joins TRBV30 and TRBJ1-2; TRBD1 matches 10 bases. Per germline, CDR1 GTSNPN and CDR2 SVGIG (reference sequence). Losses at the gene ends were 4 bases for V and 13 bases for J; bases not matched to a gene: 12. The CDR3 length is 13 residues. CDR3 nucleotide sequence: TGTGCCTGGATCCTGGACAGGGGGGTGGCCGCCACCTTC. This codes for CAWILDRGVAATF.

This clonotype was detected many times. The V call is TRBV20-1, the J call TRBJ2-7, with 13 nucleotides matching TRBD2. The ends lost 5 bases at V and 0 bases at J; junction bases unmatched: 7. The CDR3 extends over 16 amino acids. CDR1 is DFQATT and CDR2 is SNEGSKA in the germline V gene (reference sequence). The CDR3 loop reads CSASGTSGTFSYEQYF. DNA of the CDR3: TGCAGTGCTTCCGGGACTAGCGGGACCTTCTCCTACGAGCAGTACTTC.

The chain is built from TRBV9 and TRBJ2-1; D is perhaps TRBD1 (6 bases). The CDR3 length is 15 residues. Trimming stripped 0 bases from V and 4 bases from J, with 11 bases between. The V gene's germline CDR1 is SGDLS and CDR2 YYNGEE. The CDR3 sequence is CASSVDGQGYNEQFF. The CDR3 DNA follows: TGTGCCAGCAGCGTAGATGGGCAGGGGTACAATGAGCAGTTCTTC. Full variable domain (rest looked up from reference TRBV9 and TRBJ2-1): DSGVTQTPKHLITATGQRVTLRCSPRSGDLSVYWYQQSLDQGLQFLIQYYNGEERAKGNILERFSAQQFPDLHSELNLSSLELGDSALYFCASSVDGQGYNEQFFGPGTRLTVL.

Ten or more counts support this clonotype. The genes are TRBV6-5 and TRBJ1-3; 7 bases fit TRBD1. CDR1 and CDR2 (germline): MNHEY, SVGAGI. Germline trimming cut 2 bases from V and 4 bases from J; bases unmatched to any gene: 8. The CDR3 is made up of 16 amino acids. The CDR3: CASSYERQGAGNTIYF. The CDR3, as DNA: TGTGCCAGCAGTTACGAGAGACAGGGTGCGGGAAACACCATATATTTT.

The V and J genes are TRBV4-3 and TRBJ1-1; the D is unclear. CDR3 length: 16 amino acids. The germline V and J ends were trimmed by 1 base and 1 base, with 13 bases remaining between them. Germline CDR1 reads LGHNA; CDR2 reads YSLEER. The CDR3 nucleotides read TGCGCCAGCAGCCAAGTTAACGAGTACGGGAACACTGAAGCTTTCTTT. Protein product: CASSQVNEYGNTEAFF.

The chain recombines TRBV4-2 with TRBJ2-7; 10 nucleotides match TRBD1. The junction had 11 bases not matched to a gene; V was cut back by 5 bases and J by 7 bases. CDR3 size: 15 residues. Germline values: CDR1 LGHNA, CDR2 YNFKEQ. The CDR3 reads CASSVPIRTGGEQYF. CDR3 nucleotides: TGTGCCAGCAGCGTACCTATACGGACAGGGGGGGAGCAGTACTTC.

The CDR3, as DNA: TGTGCCAGCAGCCACGGGATCTCTGGGGCCAACGTCCTGACTTTC. Translated, it gives CASSHGISGANVLTF. This chain links TRBV5-6 with TRBJ2-6, with D possibly matching TRBD2 (5 bases). The germline V and J ends were trimmed by 4 bases and 0 bases, with 8 bases remaining between them. Germline V gene sequence: CDR1 SGHDT, CDR2 YYEEEE. The CDR3 sequence is 15 residues long.

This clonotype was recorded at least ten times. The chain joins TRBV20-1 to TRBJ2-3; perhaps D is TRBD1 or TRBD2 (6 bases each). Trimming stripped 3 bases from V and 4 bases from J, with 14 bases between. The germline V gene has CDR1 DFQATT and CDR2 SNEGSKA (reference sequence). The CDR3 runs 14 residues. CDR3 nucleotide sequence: TGCAGTGCTAGGGGGGCGGGGTCCCCAGATACGCAGTATTTT. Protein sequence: CSARGAGSPDTQYF.

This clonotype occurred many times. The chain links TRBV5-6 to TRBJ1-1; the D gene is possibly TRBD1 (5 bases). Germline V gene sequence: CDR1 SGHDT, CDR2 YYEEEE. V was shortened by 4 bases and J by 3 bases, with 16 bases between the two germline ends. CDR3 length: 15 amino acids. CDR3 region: CASSPNFGADTEAFF. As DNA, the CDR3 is TGTGCCAGCAGCCCGAACTTCGGGGCGGACACTGAAGCTTTCTTT.

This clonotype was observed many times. The DNA of the CDR3 is TGTGCCAGCAGTTTTGGGACAGGGGGCCTCCGGGGTAATGAAAAACTGTTTTTT. This sequence encodes CASSFGTGGLRGNEKLFF. The chain uses TRBV12-3 or TRBV12-4 and TRBJ1-4; 12 bases align to TRBD1. The CDR3 has 18 amino acids. Trimming took 3 bases from V and 4 from J; bases not matched to a gene: 9.

The CDR3, as DNA: TGTGCCTGGACCCCCAATTCCAGGAACACTGAAGCTTTCTTT. Protein: CAWTPNSRNTEAFF. The V and J genes are TRBV30 and TRBJ1-1; no definite D call. Trimming left V 4 bases short and J 1 base short, with 13 bases between. CDR3 length: 14 amino acids. Germline V gene data show CDR1 as GTSNPN and CDR2 as SVGIG (reference sequence).